This T cell receptor beta chain stems from a study of shared clonotypes between healthy human individuals. This clone appeared many times. Profiling relied on immunoSEQ multiplex PCR, and the TCRdb table lists in-frame clones only, not all of them. The table shows some 1,100,000 clones, with roughly 74% occurring only once. Trimming stripped 5 bases from V and 1 base from J, with 8 bases between. Germline V gene lookup returns CDR1 SGHTA and CDR2 FQGNSA. This CDR3 spans 13 amino acids. Sequencing used memory CD4+ T cells from PBMCs. Specified subset: CD45RA-negative fraction. V and J are TRBV7-2 and TRBJ1-1, with D unclear. The receptor comes from a man younger than 35 in good health. Some clones in this sample may be carry-over from other donors' samples. The CDR3 is CASSQLENTEAFF. In nucleotides, the CDR3 is TGTGCCAGCAGCCAACTGGAGAACACTGAAGCTTTCTTT. The full variable domain, with the rest looked up from reference TRBV7-2 and TRBJ1-1, is GAGVSQSPSNKVTEKGKDVELRCDPISGHTALYWYRQSLGQGLEFLIYFQGNSAPDKSGLPSDRFSAERTGGSVSTLTIQRTQQEDSAVYLCASSQLENTEAFFGQGTRLTVV.